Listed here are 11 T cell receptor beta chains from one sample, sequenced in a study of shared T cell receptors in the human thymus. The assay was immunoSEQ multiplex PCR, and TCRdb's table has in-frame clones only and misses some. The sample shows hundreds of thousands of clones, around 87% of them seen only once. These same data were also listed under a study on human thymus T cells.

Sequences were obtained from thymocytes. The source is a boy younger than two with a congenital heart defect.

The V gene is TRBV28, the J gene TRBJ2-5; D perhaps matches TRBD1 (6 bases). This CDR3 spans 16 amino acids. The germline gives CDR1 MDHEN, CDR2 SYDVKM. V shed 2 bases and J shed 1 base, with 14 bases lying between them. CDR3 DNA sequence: TGTGCCAGCAGTTTAGAGGGAAACAGGGTCCAAGAGACCCAGTACTTC. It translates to CASSLEGNRVQETQYF. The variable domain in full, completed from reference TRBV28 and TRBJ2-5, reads DVKVTQSSRYLVKRTGEKVFLECVQDMDHENMFWYRQDPGLGLRLIYFSYDVKMKEKGDIPEGYSVSREKKERFSLILESASTNQTSMYLCASSLEGNRVQETQYFGPGTRLLVL.

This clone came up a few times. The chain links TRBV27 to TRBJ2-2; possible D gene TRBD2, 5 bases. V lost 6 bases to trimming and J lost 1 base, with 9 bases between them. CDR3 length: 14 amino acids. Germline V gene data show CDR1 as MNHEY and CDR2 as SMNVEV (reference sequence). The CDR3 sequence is CASRRAENTGELFF. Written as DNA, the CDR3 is TGTGCCAGCAGGCGGGCGGAGAACACCGGGGAGCTGTTTTTT.

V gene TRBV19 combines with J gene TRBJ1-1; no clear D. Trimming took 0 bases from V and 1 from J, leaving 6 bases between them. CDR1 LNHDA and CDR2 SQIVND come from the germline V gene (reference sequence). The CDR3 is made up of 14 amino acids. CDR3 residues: CASSIDPKNTEAFF. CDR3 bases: TGTGCCAGTAGTATAGACCCCAAGAACACTGAAGCTTTCTTT.

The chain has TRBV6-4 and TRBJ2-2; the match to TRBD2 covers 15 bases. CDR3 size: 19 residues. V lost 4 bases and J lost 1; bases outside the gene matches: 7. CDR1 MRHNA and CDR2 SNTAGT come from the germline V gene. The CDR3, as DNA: TGTGCCAGCAGTGCCCTTCCGGGACTAGCGGGAGGGAACACCGGGGAGCTGTTTTTT. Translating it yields CASSALPGLAGGNTGELFF.

CDR3 amino acids: CAWSGLLAGGNTARDEQFF. The CDR3 nucleotides read TGTGCCTGGAGTGGACTACTAGCGGGAGGGAACACGGCACGGGATGAGCAGTTCTTC. The V gene is TRBV30, the J gene TRBJ2-1; TRBD2 agrees at 13 bases. After removal of 1 base from V and 8 bases from J, the junction contained 17 bases not matched to a gene. Germline CDR1 reads GTSNPN; CDR2 reads SVGIG (reference sequence). This CDR3 is built from 19 residues.

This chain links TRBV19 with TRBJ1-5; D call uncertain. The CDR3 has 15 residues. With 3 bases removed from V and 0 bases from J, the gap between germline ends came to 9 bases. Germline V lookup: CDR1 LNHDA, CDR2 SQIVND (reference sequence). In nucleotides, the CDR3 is TGTGCCAGTAGTATGGTTGCCTATAGCAATCAGCCCCAGCATTTT. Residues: CASSMVAYSNQPQHF.

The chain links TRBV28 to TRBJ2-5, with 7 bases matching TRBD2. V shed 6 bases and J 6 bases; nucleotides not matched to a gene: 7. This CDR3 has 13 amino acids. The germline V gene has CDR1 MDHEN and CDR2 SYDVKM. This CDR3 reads CASRGRVGKTQYF. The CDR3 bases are TGTGCCAGCAGGGGGAGGGTCGGGAAGACCCAGTACTTC.

The CDR3 region has the DNA TGTGCCTGGCGGGAGGACTTTCGGGACGAGCAGTACTTC. Protein: CAWREDFRDEQYF. The chain couples TRBV30 to TRBJ2-7; TRBD2 matches 7 bases. With 5 bases clipped from V and 5 bases from J, the junction kept 9 bases outside the gene matches. CDR1 and CDR2 from the germline V gene are GTSNPN and SVGIG (reference sequence). There are 13 residues in the CDR3.

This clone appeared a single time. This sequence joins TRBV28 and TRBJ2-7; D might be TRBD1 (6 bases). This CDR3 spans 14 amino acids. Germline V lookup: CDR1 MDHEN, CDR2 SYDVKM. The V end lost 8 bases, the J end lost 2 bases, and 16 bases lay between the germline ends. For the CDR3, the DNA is TGTGCCAGCTTTCCGGGACACCAACCCTACGAGCAGTACTTC. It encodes CASFPGHQPYEQYF.

The CDR3 DNA reads as TGTGCCAGCACCTTTTTAGCGGGGGGCGACACCGGGGAGCTGTTTTTT. Translated: CASTFLAGGDTGELFF. V and J are TRBV5-4 and TRBJ2-2; 10 nucleotides match TRBD2. The V gene end was trimmed by 6 bases and the J gene end by 3 bases; junction bases not matched to a gene: 8. CDR1 SGHNT and CDR2 YYREEE come from the germline V gene (reference sequence). This CDR3 is built from 16 residues.

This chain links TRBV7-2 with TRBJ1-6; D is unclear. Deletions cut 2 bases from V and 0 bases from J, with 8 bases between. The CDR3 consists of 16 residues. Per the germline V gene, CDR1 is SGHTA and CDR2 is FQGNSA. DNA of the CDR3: TGTGCCAGCAGCTTAATTCCGAGCTCCTATAATTCACCCCTCCACTTT. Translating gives CASSLIPSSYNSPLHF.